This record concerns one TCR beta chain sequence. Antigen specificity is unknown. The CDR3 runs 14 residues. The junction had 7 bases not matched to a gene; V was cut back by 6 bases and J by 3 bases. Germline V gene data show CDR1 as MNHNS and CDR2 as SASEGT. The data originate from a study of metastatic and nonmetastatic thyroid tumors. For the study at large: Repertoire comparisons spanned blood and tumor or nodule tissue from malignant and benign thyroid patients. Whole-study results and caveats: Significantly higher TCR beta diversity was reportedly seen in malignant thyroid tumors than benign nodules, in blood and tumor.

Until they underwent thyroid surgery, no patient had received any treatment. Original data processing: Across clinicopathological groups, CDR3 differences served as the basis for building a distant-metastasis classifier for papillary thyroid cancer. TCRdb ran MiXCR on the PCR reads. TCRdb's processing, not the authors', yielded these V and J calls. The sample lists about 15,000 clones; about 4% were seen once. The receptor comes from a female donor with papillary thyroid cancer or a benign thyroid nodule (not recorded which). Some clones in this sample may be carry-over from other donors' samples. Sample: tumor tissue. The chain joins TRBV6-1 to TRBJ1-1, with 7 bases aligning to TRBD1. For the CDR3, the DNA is TGTGCCAGCAGAGCAGGGGGACCCTACACTGAAGCTTTCTTT. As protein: CASRAGGPYTEAFF.